This record looks at one T cell receptor (beta chain) sequence and its context. J was trimmed by 2 bases and V by 5 bases; bases with no gene match: 6. CDR1 and CDR2 (germline): KGHSH, LQKENI. This CDR3 has 15 residues. This entry belongs to a study of beta chain features in type 1 diabetes. As every portion of the isolated RNA was reverse transcribed, the sequencing read expressed TCRB transcripts. Clones were read by immunoSEQ multiplex PCR, and TCRdb kept only the in-frame ones, dropping some. The repertoire holds about 150,000 clones, with about 9.4% as singletons. The chain links TRBV18 to TRBJ2-7; 10 bases align to TRBD1. The origin of this receptor is a man aged 18 to 35 in good health. Sequenced: naive CD4+ T cells from blood. CDR3 sequence (DNA): TGTGCCAGCTCAACCCGACAGGGGGCGGCCTACGAGCAGTACTTC. This codes for CASSTRQGAAYEQYF. The complete variable domain, with remaining parts taken from reference TRBV18 and TRBJ2-7, reads NAGVMQNPRHLVRRRGQEARLRCSPMKGHSHVYWYRQLPEEGLKFMVYLQKENIIDESGMPKERFSAEFPKEGPSILRIQQVVRGDSAAYFCASSTRQGAAYEQYFGPGTRLTVT.